This paragraph reports one TCR beta chain. This entry belongs to a study of blood T cell repertoires in COVID-19. About the research overall: The United States, Italy and Spain supplied acute and convalescent COVID-19 samples.

The germline CDR1 and CDR2 sequences are SGDLS and YYNGEE. The length of the CDR3 is 12 residues. V lost 5 bases and J lost 8, with 13 bases in between. Assay used: immunoSEQ multiplex PCR; TCRdb lists only in-frame clones, some missing. Of under 300,000 clones in the sample, about four fifths were seen once. Sequencing input: peripheral blood. V gene TRBV9 combines with J gene TRBJ1-2; a weak D match, TRBD1 (5 bases). This clonotype was sampled from a woman between 35 and 50 years old who had recovered from COVID-19. The CDR3 coding sequence is TGTGCCAGCAGTTTAGGGGCAGGGGGCTACACCTTC. As protein: CASSLGAGGYTF.